The clone carrying this T cell receptor (beta chain) was detected ten times or more. Its specificity is unknown. Extraction also yielded germline DNA, while blood RNA was obtained from unsorted whole blood. The data were taken from a study of tumor-infiltrating lymphocytes in primary liver carcinoma. Study details: The study included patients who were men and women aged 30 to 69 years. There were tumors of stage T1-T3 N0M0, each 4.2 to 10 cm across. Study-wide points: Blood fell significantly below tumors in its top-250-clone fraction (p = 0.039).

Constant-region priming of 500 ng total RNA yielded TCR beta cDNA. Three-round nested multiplex PCR performed with slightly modified ARM-PCR produced the TCR beta libraries. Two initial PCR rounds of around 9 cycles each paired TRBV1-TRBV30 forward primers with a C-beta reverse primer. TCRdb reprocessed the multiplex PCR reads with MiXCR, giving one entry per CDR3 protein. The data hold about 310,000 distinct CDR3 sequences, with 55% to 65% observed a single time. The CDR3 totals 14 residues. With V trimmed by 4 bases and J by 4 bases, 4 bases remained unmatched. The chain uses TRBV12-3 or TRBV12-4 and TRBJ1-2; the match to TRBD1 covers 9 bases. The TCR comes from a man aged 40-49 years with primary liver carcinoma and hepatitis B virus infection. The sample taken for sequencing was peripheral blood. The CDR3, as DNA: TGTGCCAGCAGTTACAGGGGGCGGGCCTATGGCTACACCTTC. It is translated as CASSYRGRAYGYTF.